This T cell receptor beta chain emerged from a study of T cells in Graves' hyperthyroidism and ophthalmopathy. CDR3 length: 12 amino acids. V was cut by 6 bases and J by 2 bases, with 11 bases left in between. From germline, CDR1 is DFQATT and CDR2 SNEGSKA (reference sequence). RNA transcripts were the template for amplifying TCR beta CDR3 regions. Initially, a first-round RT-PCR of the TCR CDR3 employed the HTBI primer set. TCRdb called the multiplex PCR reads again in MiXCR, with one record for every CDR3 protein. Counted here are about 250,000 distinct CDR3 sequences, around 15% occurring once; the ten biggest clones make up more than 30%. This clonotype was seen many times. In making diagnoses, clinical symptoms, serum thyroxine and TRAb, thyroid ultrasound and orbital computed tomography were all used.

Input material: blood. This clonotype originated in a woman between 50 and 59 years old with Graves' hyperthyroidism that later progressed to Graves' ophthalmopathy. The chain has TRBV20-1 and TRBJ2-7; D is possibly TRBD2 (6 bases). The CDR3 DNA follows: TGCAGTGCACTAGCCGACACCTACGAGCAGTACTTC. Translating it yields CSALADTYEQYF.